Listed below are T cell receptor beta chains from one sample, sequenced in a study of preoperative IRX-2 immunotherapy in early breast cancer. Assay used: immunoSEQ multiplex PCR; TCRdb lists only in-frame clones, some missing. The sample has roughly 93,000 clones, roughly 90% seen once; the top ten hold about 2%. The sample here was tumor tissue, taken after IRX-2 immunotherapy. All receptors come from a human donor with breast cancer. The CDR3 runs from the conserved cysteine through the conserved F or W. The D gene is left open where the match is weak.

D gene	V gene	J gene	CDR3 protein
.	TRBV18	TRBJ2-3	CASSLSRTDTQYF
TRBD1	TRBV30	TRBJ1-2	CAWSRQGGDGYTF
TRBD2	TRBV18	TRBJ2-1	CASSVPGGEQFF
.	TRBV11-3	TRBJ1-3	CASSRDPLSGNTIYF
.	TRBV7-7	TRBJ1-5	CASSQSSAYSNQPQHF
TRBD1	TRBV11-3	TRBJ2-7	CASRGQLTLPYEQYF
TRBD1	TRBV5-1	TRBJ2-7	CASCCPGQGAYEQYF
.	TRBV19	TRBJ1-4	CASSPQVGVSRGLFF
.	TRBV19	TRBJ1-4	CASRGQGGTNEKLFF
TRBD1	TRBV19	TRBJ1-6	CASSPDRAPSYNSPLHF
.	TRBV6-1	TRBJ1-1	CAISEEKTIEAFF
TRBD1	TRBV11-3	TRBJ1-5	CASSNHAGGGNQPQHF
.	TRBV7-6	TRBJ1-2	CASSADRTLYYGYTF
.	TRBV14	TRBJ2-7	CASSSDSFRGYEQYF
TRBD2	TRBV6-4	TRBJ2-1	CAISGTSGRSNEQFF
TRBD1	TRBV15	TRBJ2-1	CATSRPGQGYYNEQFF
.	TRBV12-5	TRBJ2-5	CASSNQGVRQETQYF
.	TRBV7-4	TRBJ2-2	CASSFGGNIGELFF
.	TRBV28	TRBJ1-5	CASSLSQGNQPQHF
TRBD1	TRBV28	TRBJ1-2	CASSLLGQDYGYTF
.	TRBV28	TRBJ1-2	CASSWGRANYGYTF
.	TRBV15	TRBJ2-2	CATSRDNSNTGELFF
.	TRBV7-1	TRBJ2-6	CASSPRYGSSGANVLTF
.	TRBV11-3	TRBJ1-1	CASSLPSRNTEAFF
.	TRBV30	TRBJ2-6	CAWSVSGSSSGANVLTF
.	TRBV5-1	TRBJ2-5	CASSRSQGEETQYF
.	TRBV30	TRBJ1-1	CAWSSGGGTEAFF
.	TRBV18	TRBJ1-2	CASSPGTDLGYTF
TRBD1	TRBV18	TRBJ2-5	CASSPTGGSETQYF
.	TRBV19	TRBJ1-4	CASGFWGSEKLFF
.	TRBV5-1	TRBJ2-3	CASSLALLSTDTQYF
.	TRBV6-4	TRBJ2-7	CASSVQELYEQYF
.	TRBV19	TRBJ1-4	CASKDGGLREKLFF
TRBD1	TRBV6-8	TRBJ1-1	CASILAGGTGHTEAFF
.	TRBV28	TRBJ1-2	CASSVGWEYGYTF
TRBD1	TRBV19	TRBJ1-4	CASSVQGRTNEKLFF
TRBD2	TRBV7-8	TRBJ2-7	CASSPRGGAYEQYF
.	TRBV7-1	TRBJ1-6	CASSPGLGTPLHF
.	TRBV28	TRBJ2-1	CASSLIRGRSSYNEQFF
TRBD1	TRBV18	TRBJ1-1	CASSPGTGLNTEAFF
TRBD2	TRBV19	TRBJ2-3	CASSIAGGAYADTQYF
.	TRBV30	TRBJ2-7	CAWSGFGDEQYF